The clone carrying this T cell receptor (beta chain) was detected many times. For the library, individual cDNA molecules each received unique molecular identifiers. TCRdb reprocessed the RACE reads via MiXCR and lists one record per CDR3 protein. Of tens of thousands of distinct CDR3 sequences in the sample, approximately 5.5% were seen once. This sample was included in a study of human T cells and chemical hapten exposure. The length of the CDR3 is 15 residues. V was shortened by 4 bases and J by 1 base, with 13 bases between the two germline ends. The germline gives CDR1 SGHRS, CDR2 YFSETQ. Time point here: healthy volunteer bleed at 6 weeks. Whole blood that had not been fractionated was the source of extracted total RNA.

The receptor was derived from a human donor in good health. Some clones in this sample may be carry-over from other donors' samples. The rearrangement uses TRBV5-1 and TRBJ2-3; a weak D match, TRBD1 (6 bases). Sequenced sample: whole blood. For the CDR3, the DNA is TGCGCCAGCAGCATTACAGGGTCAGGCACAGATACGCAGTATTTT. Encoded protein: CASSITGSGTDTQYF.